The 19 T cell receptor beta chains below all came from one sample that was sequenced in a study of shared clonotypes between healthy human individuals. Produced via immunoSEQ multiplex PCR; TCRdb's table is partial and in-frame only. This sample has roughly 380,000 clones; approximately 96% occur once, and the top ten carry about 0.32%. The sequenced sample was memory CD8+ T cells sorted from blood. The subset was: CD45RO+ cells pooled with CCR7-negative TemRA cells. These receptors were collected from a man aged 30 to 45 in good health.

The rearrangement joins TRBV10-1 to TRBJ1-5, with a weak D call TRBD1 (5 bases). The V end lost 9 bases, the J end lost 6 bases, and 21 bases lay between the germline ends. Germline CDR1 and CDR2: WNHNN and SYGVQD (reference sequence). This CDR3 spans 15 amino acids. CDR3 loop: CASLTSRQGRQPQHF. The CDR3 nucleotides read TGCGCCAGTCTCACCAGCCGTCAGGGTCGTCAGCCCCAGCATTTT.

As DNA, the CDR3 is TGCGCCAGCAGGAGGGGTACGAACACCGGGGAGCTGTTTTTT. Encoded protein: CASRRGTNTGELFF. This chain links TRBV5-1 with TRBJ2-2, with D perhaps given as TRBD1 or TRBD2 (5 bases each). V was shortened by 5 bases and J by 0 bases, with 8 bases between the two germline ends. From germline, CDR1 is SGHRS and CDR2 YFSETQ. The CDR3 length is 14 residues.

Only one count was recorded for this clone. This rearrangement joins TRBV27 to TRBJ1-4; TRBD1 aligns across 7 bases. The CDR3 spans 16 residues. Germline V gene sequence: CDR1 MNHEY, CDR2 SMNVEV (reference sequence). V lost 5 bases and J lost 4; bases outside the gene matches: 10. The CDR3: CASSPRLGTDNEKLFF. The DNA for the CDR3 is TGTGCCAGCAGTCCCCGACTCGGGACAGATAATGAAAAACTGTTTTTT.

There are a few counts of this clone. Other DNA sequences in the sample encode the same CDR3. The V gene is TRBV7-2, the J gene TRBJ2-7; D call uncertain. V was pared by 3 bases and J by 1 base, with 4 bases between. CDR1 and CDR2 from the germline V gene are SGHTA and FQGNSA. CDR3 size: 12 residues. The CDR3 reads CASSFSSYEQYF. CDR3 DNA: TGTGCCAGCAGCTTCAGTTCCTACGAGCAGTACTTC.

V and J are TRBV5-4 and TRBJ2-3; no reliable D call. CDR1 is SGHNT and CDR2 is YYREEE in the germline V gene (reference sequence). V lost 4 bases, J lost 11 bases, and 11 bases lay in between. CDR3 length equals 11 residues. CDR3 region: CASSLPLWQYF. CDR3 DNA sequence: TGTGCCAGCAGCCTACCCCTCTGGCAGTATTTT.

The chain employs TRBV7-9 and TRBJ1-6, with a weak D call TRBD1 (5 bases). The CDR3 is 14 amino acids. CDR1 and CDR2 (germline): SEHNR, FQNEAQ (reference sequence). Deletions cut 1 base from V and 9 bases from J, with 10 bases between. The CDR3 region is CASSLDGGTSPLHF. Written as DNA, the CDR3 is TGTGCCAGCAGCTTAGATGGGGGGACTTCACCCCTCCACTTT. The full variable domain, in which reference TRBV7-9 and TRBJ1-6 provide the parts outside the CDR3, is DTGVSQNPRHKITKRGQNVTFRCDPISEHNRLYWYRQTLGQGPEFLTYFQNEAQLEKSRLLSDRFSAERPKGSFSTLEIQRTEQGDSAMYLCASSLDGGTSPLHFGNGTRLTVT.

The gene calls are TRBV7-9 and TRBJ2-1; 9 bases are shared with TRBD1. V lost 5 bases and J lost 7; bases outside the gene matches: 9. This CDR3 is built from 15 residues. Germline V gene lookup returns CDR1 SEHNR and CDR2 FQNEAQ (reference sequence). CDR3 protein: CASSGDRGMGNEQFF. The CDR3 nucleotides are TGTGCCAGCAGCGGCGACAGGGGGATGGGGAATGAGCAGTTCTTC.

This clone was detected only a few times. The chain recombines TRBV11-3 with TRBJ2-5; 7 bases align to TRBD1. The V segment lost 4 bases and the J segment 2 bases; nucleotides outside the gene matches: 1. The germline V gene encodes CDR1 SGHNT and CDR2 YENEEA. The CDR3 has 13 residues. Written as DNA, the CDR3 is TGTGCCAGCAGCTCGGGACAGCAAGAGACCCAGTACTTC. Residues: CASSSGQQETQYF.

The chain uses TRBV5-1 and TRBJ2-3, with TRBD2 matching 9 bases. Germline lookup yields CDR1 SGHRS and CDR2 YFSETQ. The V segment lost 3 bases and the J segment 5 bases; nucleotides outside the gene matches: 7. CDR3 length equals 15 residues. The CDR3 loop is CASSSLAGVGDTQYF. CDR3 nucleotides: TGCGCCAGCAGCTCGTTAGCGGGGGTAGGAGATACGCAGTATTTT.

The J gene is TRBJ1-2, the V gene TRBV28, with no clear D. CDR3 length: 14 amino acids. The germline V gene has CDR1 MDHEN and CDR2 SYDVKM. The V and J ends lost 3 bases and 0 bases respectively, with 8 bases between them. The CDR3 loop reads CASSFASSNYGYTF. CDR3 nucleotide sequence: TGTGCCAGCAGTTTTGCCAGCTCTAACTATGGCTACACCTTC.

V is TRBV28 and J is TRBJ1-5; weak D call: TRBD1 (5 bases). The CDR3 totals 15 residues. The germline V gene has CDR1 MDHEN and CDR2 SYDVKM. Trimming stripped 3 bases from V and 2 bases from J, with 11 bases between. The chain's CDR3 is CASSFLGEGNQPQHF. The CDR3 DNA follows: TGTGCCAGCAGTTTCTTGGGGGAGGGCAATCAGCCCCAGCATTTT.

As regards this clone: Within the sample, other DNA sequences also encode this same CDR3. The rearrangement uses TRBV28 and TRBJ2-7; 11 nucleotides line up with TRBD2. V was clipped by 5 bases and J by 2 bases; unmatched bases: 2. The CDR3 covers 14 residues. Germline V lookup: CDR1 MDHEN, CDR2 SYDVKM. The DNA of the CDR3 is TGTGCCAGCAGTCTTAGCGGGAGGGCCTACGAGCAGTACTTC. It specifies CASSLSGRAYEQYF.

In nucleotides, the CDR3 is TGTGCCAGCAGCCCCCTTGGGAGCTCCTACAATGAGCAGTTCTTC. Its translation: CASSPLGSSYNEQFF. The rearrangement uses TRBV9 and TRBJ2-1; D possibly corresponds to TRBD2 (5 bases). Germline CDR1 is SGDLS and CDR2 is YYNGEE. V lost 4 bases, J lost 0 bases, and 11 bases lay in between. The CDR3 sequence is 15 residues long.

This rearrangement joins TRBV28 to TRBJ1-2, with D unclear. Germline V gives CDR1 MDHEN, CDR2 SYDVKM. The V end lost 6 bases, the J end lost 8 bases, and 13 bases lay between the germline ends. The CDR3 length is 12 residues. The CDR3 here is CASRQGRKGYTF. The CDR3, as DNA: TGTGCCAGCAGACAAGGGAGAAAAGGCTACACCTTC.

CDR3 sequence (DNA): TGTGCCAGCAGCCGGCCCTCGGGGTTTAATGAAAAACTGTTTTTT. Translation gives CASSRPSGFNEKLFF. The rearrangement joins TRBV14 to TRBJ1-4; no reliable D call. The CDR3 is 15 amino acids. Germline CDR1 SGHDN, CDR2 FVKESK. The V gene lost 4 bases and the J gene lost 4 bases, with 13 bases spanning the gap.

The chain links TRBV10-3 to TRBJ2-3, with D perhaps TRBD1 (6 bases). The CDR3 totals 11 residues. Germline V gives CDR1 ENHRY, CDR2 SYGVKD. V dropped 10 bases and J dropped 6 bases, with 11 bases sitting between them. The DNA of the CDR3 is TGTGCCACCAACAGGGCTGATACGCAGTATTTT. Amino acid sequence: CATNRADTQYF.

The chain couples TRBV2 to TRBJ2-2, with TRBD2 matching over 12 bases. V trimming: 7 bases; J trimming: 4 bases; junction bases outside the gene matches: 4. CDR3 length: 15 amino acids. Germline CDR1 reads SNHLY; CDR2 reads FYNNEI. The CDR3 DNA reads as TGTGCCAGCAATGGACTAGCGGGACCCACCGGGGAGCTGTTTTTT. Translating it yields CASNGLAGPTGELFF.

This clone was counted only a few times. This chain uses TRBV27 with TRBJ2-7; 9 bases are a match to TRBD2. This CDR3 has 14 amino acids. V shed 5 bases, J shed 2 bases, and the junction held 4 bases outside the gene matches. CDR1 and CDR2 from the germline V gene are MNHEY and SMNVEV (reference sequence). Written as DNA, the CDR3 is TGTGCCAGCAGTGGGGGACTAGCTGCCTACGAGCAGTACTTC. As protein: CASSGGLAAYEQYF.

The rearrangement uses TRBV5-1 and TRBJ1-5, with a weak D call TRBD1 (5 bases). This CDR3 is built from 18 residues. Looked up from germline, CDR1 is SGHRS and CDR2 is YFSETQ. V lost 3 bases to trimming and J lost 3 bases, with 22 bases between them. The CDR3 region is CASSSNGGEAGNNQPQHF. CDR3 sequence (DNA): TGCGCCAGCAGCTCCAACGGGGGGGAGGCAGGAAACAATCAGCCCCAGCATTTT.